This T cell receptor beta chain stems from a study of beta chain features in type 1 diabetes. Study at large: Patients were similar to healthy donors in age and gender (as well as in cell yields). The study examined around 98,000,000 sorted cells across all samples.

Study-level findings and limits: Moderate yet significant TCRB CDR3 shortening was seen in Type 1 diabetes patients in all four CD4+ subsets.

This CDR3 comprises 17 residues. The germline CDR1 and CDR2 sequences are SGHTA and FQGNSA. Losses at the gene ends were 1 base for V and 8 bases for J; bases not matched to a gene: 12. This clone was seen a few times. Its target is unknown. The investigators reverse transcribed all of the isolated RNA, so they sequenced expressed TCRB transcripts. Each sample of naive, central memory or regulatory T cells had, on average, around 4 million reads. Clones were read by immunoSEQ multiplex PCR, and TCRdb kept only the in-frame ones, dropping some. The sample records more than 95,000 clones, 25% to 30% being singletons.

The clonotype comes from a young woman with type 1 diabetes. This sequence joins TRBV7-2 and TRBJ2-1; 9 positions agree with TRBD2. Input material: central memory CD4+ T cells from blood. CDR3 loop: CASSLEARGGSVDEQFF. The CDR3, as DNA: TGTGCCAGCAGCTTAGAGGCGCGGGGGGGCTCGGTCGATGAGCAGTTCTTC.